This entry lists 30 T cell receptor beta chains sequenced from one sample in a study of T cells expressing NK-cell markers (dated by TCRdb to the early 2020s). Preparation of the library involved 5' RACE. The instrument was an Illumina HiSeq 2000. TCRdb reprocessed the public reads and reports one entry per CDR3 protein sequence, without DNA. The sample table includes 160,000 or so distinct CDR3 sequences. The ten top clones hold about 18% of the sample. Sample: blood T cells: a sorted CD56 or NKG2C T cell subset, CD4+ or CD8+ T cells, or bulk PBMC T cells (not recorded which). The origin of the receptors is a woman aged 18 to 75 in good health.

CDR3 protein: CASSIHGADSGNTIYF. This rearrangement joins TRBV19 to TRBJ1-3. The germline gives CDR1 LNHDA, CDR2 SQIVND (reference sequence). The CDR3 has 16 amino acids.

According to its frequency, this clonotype is medium-sized. The chain uses TRBV12-3 or TRBV12-4 and TRBJ2-2. The CDR3 covers 15 residues. This chain's CDR3 is CASSRMTGTNGELFF.

The chain is built from TRBV5-5 and TRBJ2-7. The CDR3 extends over 11 amino acids. Germline assignment: CDR1 SGHKS and CDR2 YYEKEE (reference sequence). The CDR3 here is CASSNKYEQYF.

The chain employs TRBV24-1 and TRBJ2-3; TCRdb proposes TRBD1, but this gene call is untestable without DNA. The germline V gene has CDR1 KGHDR and CDR2 SFDVKD. CDR3 length equals 14 residues. This CDR3 reads CATPGQGGTDTQYF.

The chain is built from TRBV15 and TRBJ1-1. Germline loops: CDR1 LNHNV, CDR2 YYDKDF (reference sequence). This CDR3 has 14 residues. The CDR3 loop is CATSDKSRVSEAFF.

The chain recombines TRBV12-3 or TRBV12-4 with TRBJ2-1. This CDR3 is 13 amino acids long. The CDR3 loop reads CASSRGSYNEQFF.

The J gene is TRBJ2-2, the V gene TRBV6-1. The CDR3 extends over 16 amino acids. Germline V gene lookup returns CDR1 MNHNS and CDR2 SASEGT. The CDR3 region is CASKLPGIAETGELFF.

V and J are TRBV2 and TRBJ1-5. The CDR3 consists of 14 residues. CDR1 SNHLY and CDR2 FYNNEI come from the germline V gene. CDR3 sequence: CASSASGRNQPQHF. Full variable domain (rest looked up from reference TRBV2 and TRBJ1-5): EPEVTQTPSHQVTQMGQEVILRCVPISNHLYFYWYRQILGQKVEFLVSFYNNEISEKSEIFDDQFSVERPDGSNFTLKIRSTKLEDSAMYFCASSASGRNQPQHFGDGTRLSIL.

The rearrangement links TRBV27 to TRBJ1-1; the TCRdb call, TRBD1, lacks DNA for checking. From germline, CDR1 is MNHEY and CDR2 SMNVEV (reference sequence). The CDR3 runs to 18 residues. This CDR3 reads CASSSGGQGALVGTEAFF.

V gene TRBV5-1 combines with J gene TRBJ2-3; lacking DNA, the TRBD2 call made by TCRdb goes unchecked. The germline V gene has CDR1 SGHRS and CDR2 YFSETQ. The CDR3 runs to 14 residues. The CDR3: CASSLGTSGDTQYF. The full variable domain, completed using reference TRBV5-1 and TRBJ2-3, is KAGVTQTPRYLIKTRGQQVTLSCSPISGHRSVSWYQQTPGQGLQFLFEYFSETQRNKGNFPGRFSGRQFSNSRSEMNVSTLELGDSALYLCASSLGTSGDTQYFGPGTRLTVL.

The chain links TRBV20-1 to TRBJ2-3; TCRdb proposes TRBD1, but this gene call is untestable without DNA. Germline CDR1 and CDR2: DFQATT and SNEGSKA (reference sequence). The CDR3 has 12 amino acids. Here the CDR3 reads CSARGRADTQYF.

The CDR3 region is CASSLDGNSYEQYF. The chain recombines TRBV5-1 with TRBJ2-7. Germline-derived CDR1 and CDR2 are SGHRS and YFSETQ. The CDR3 loop spans 14 amino acids.

The chain joins TRBV25-1 to TRBJ1-6; TCRdb returns TRBD1, unconfirmable since there is no DNA. Germline loops: CDR1 MGHDK, CDR2 SYGVNS. The CDR3 runs 13 residues. This CDR3 is CASLRGFNSPLHF.

The genes are TRBV6-1 and TRBJ2-1; the TRBD1 assignment by TCRdb is unverifiable without DNA. The CDR3 spans 17 residues. CDR1 and CDR2 (germline): MNHNS, SASEGT. CDR3 residues: CASRPGQRLAGYNEQFF.

The chain links TRBV5-6 to TRBJ2-1; TCRdb's assignment of TRBD2 cannot be checked, as there is no DNA. Germline V CDR1 and CDR2: SGHDT, YYEEEE. This CDR3 is 16 amino acids long. CDR3: CASSFDARASYNEQFF.

This sequence joins TRBV7-9 and TRBJ1-2. The germline V gene encodes CDR1 SEHNR and CDR2 FQNEAQ (reference sequence). The CDR3 loop spans 15 amino acids. CDR3 protein: CASSLEAFKWHGYTF.

This chain uses TRBV6-1 with TRBJ1-5; TCRdb picks TRBD1, but there is no DNA to check that call. Germline lookup yields CDR1 MNHNS and CDR2 SASEGT. CDR3 length: 14 amino acids. This chain's CDR3 is CASTPGVIVQPQHF.

The genes are TRBV12-3 or TRBV12-4 and TRBJ2-5; checking the TCRdb D call of TRBD1 is not possible without DNA. The CDR3 contains 13 residues. The CDR3 loop is CASRIQGEETQYF.

The J gene is TRBJ2-1, the V gene TRBV5-1; the D call of TRBD1 rests on TCRdb alone, since no DNA is present to check it. Looked up from germline, CDR1 is SGHRS and CDR2 is YFSETQ. This CDR3 is 14 amino acids long. The CDR3 is CASSPGSKYNEQFF.

The chain combines TRBV27 with TRBJ2-3. Germline lookup yields CDR1 MNHEY and CDR2 SMNVEV (reference sequence). The CDR3 extends over 13 amino acids. CDR3 residues: CASSLRLADTQYF.

This chain links TRBV10-3 with TRBJ1-6. Looked up from germline, CDR1 is ENHRY and CDR2 is SYGVKD. CDR3 length equals 16 residues. The CDR3 protein is CAISEGRSSYNSPLHF.

V is TRBV3-1 and J is TRBJ1-2. Germline assignment: CDR1 LGHDT and CDR2 YNNKEL (reference sequence). The CDR3 has 16 residues. Here the CDR3 reads CASSHLIRDKAGGYTF.

J is TRBJ1-6 and V is TRBV30; TCRdb gives TRBD1 as the D gene, but with no DNA this cannot be confirmed. The CDR3 runs 14 residues. Per the germline V gene, CDR1 is GTSNPN and CDR2 is SVGIG (reference sequence). The CDR3 loop reads CAWRFDRDRSPLHF.

The chain carries TRBV5-1 and TRBJ2-6. Germline V lookup: CDR1 SGHRS, CDR2 YFSETQ. The CDR3 loop spans 16 amino acids. The CDR3 sequence is CASSWGRSSGANVLTF.

The genes are TRBV3-1 and TRBJ1-1; the TCRdb call, TRBD1, lacks DNA for checking. The CDR3 totals 17 residues. The germline V gene encodes CDR1 LGHDT and CDR2 YNNKEL (reference sequence). CDR3 region: CASSPGQVDYMNTEAFF.

This sequence joins TRBV7-9 and TRBJ2-3. This CDR3 region has 11 residues. The V gene's germline CDR1 is SEHNR and CDR2 FQNEAQ (reference sequence). The CDR3: CASSPRDTQYF.

V is TRBV6-1 and J is TRBJ2-2; TCRdb's assignment of TRBD1 cannot be checked, as there is no DNA. The germline CDR1 and CDR2 sequences are MNHNS and SASEGT. This CDR3 contains 14 residues. This chain's CDR3 is CASSGLQGAGELFF.

The chain employs TRBV10-3 and TRBJ2-1; the TCRdb call, TRBD2, lacks DNA for checking. This CDR3 is 14 amino acids long. Germline lookup yields CDR1 ENHRY and CDR2 SYGVKD. CDR3 region: CAINREGGYNEQFF.

The rearrangement joins TRBV20-1 to TRBJ1-6; TCRdb picks TRBD1, but there is no DNA to check that call. From germline, CDR1 is DFQATT and CDR2 SNEGSKA (reference sequence). CDR3 length: 14 residues. This chain's CDR3 is CSATGFGDNSPLHF.

The chain uses TRBV6-1 and TRBJ1-2; TCRdb returns TRBD1, unconfirmable since there is no DNA. This CDR3 contains 14 residues. The germline V gene has CDR1 MNHNS and CDR2 SASEGT. The CDR3 is CASSGQGASDGYTF.